These 12 T cell receptor beta chains came from one sample sequenced in a study of OX40 agonist ivuxolimab in advanced cancers. The assay was immunoSEQ multiplex PCR, and TCRdb's table has in-frame clones only and misses some. In the table there are 55,000 to 65,000 clones, around 93% of which are singletons. The sequences come from CD4+ or CD8+ T cells sorted from blood, collected in a trial of the OX40 agonist ivuxolimab. These TCRs come from an adult with an advanced solid tumor such as melanoma, head and neck, liver or kidney cancer.

The rearrangement links TRBV6-6 to TRBJ1-5; possibly TRBD1 for D (5 bases). V was shortened by 2 bases and J by 7 bases, with 15 bases between the two germline ends. The CDR3 has 15 amino acids. From germline, CDR1 is MNHNY and CDR2 SVGAGI (reference sequence). CDR3 DNA: TGTGCCAGCAGTTACAGGAGGGGCAGTGTCCAGCCCCAGCATTTT. It yields the protein CASSYRRGSVQPQHF.

The chain couples TRBV28 to TRBJ2-1; D not resolved. Per the germline V gene, CDR1 is MDHEN and CDR2 is SYDVKM. Trimming shortened V by 1 base and J by 0 bases, and 10 bases separated the two germline ends. The CDR3 extends over 16 amino acids. CDR3: CASSLSSESSYNEQFF. The CDR3 DNA is TGTGCCAGCAGTTTATCTTCGGAGAGCTCCTACAATGAGCAGTTCTTC.

V gene TRBV4-3 combines with J gene TRBJ2-1, with unresolved D. Germline assignment: CDR1 LGHNA and CDR2 YSLEER. CDR3 size: 13 residues. V lost 4 bases and J lost 3, with 7 bases in between. In nucleotides, the CDR3 is TGCGCCAGCAGCCCCACAAGCTACAATGAGCAGTTCTTC. Its translation is CASSPTSYNEQFF.

This clone showed up just a few times. The genes are TRBV6-6 and TRBJ1-2; D uncertain. Per the germline V gene, CDR1 is MNHNY and CDR2 is SVGAGI (reference sequence). Trimming cost V 8 bases and J 8 bases, with 12 bases left between them. This CDR3 comprises 11 residues. CDR3 residues: CASSLADGYTF. CDR3 nucleotide sequence: TGTGCCAGCTCCTTGGCAGACGGCTACACCTTC.

The chain couples TRBV6-5 to TRBJ1-1; D is unclear. The V and J ends lost 2 bases and 6 bases respectively, with 4 bases between them. The germline gives CDR1 MNHEY, CDR2 SVGAGI. CDR3 length equals 11 residues. CDR3 protein: CASSYGSEAFF. CDR3 sequence (DNA): TGTGCCAGCAGTTACGGGTCTGAAGCTTTCTTT.

This clone has only a few counts. The rearrangement joins TRBV6-5 to TRBJ2-5; D unresolved. Germline lookup yields CDR1 MNHEY and CDR2 SVGAGI. The CDR3 covers 11 residues. The V and J ends lost 0 bases and 4 bases respectively, with 0 bases between them. The CDR3 sequence is CASSYSETQYF. CDR3 nucleotide sequence: TGTGCCAGCAGTTACTCAGAGACCCAGTACTTC.

The chain carries TRBV15 and TRBJ1-5; 8 bases fit TRBD1. Trimming cost V 3 bases and J 3 bases; bases outside gene matches: 4. Germline V gene lookup returns CDR1 LNHNV and CDR2 YYDKDF (reference sequence). The CDR3 spans 15 residues. This chain's CDR3 is CATSSQQGDNQPQHF. The CDR3 nucleotides are TGTGCCACCAGCAGCCAACAGGGGGACAATCAGCCCCAGCATTTT.

The chain combines TRBV18 with TRBJ2-3; no definite D call. The V and J ends lost 5 bases and 0 bases respectively, with 15 bases between them. The CDR3 totals 16 residues. Germline-derived CDR1 and CDR2 are KGHSH and LQKENI. This chain's CDR3 is CASSSGLGSSTDTQYF. DNA of the CDR3: TGTGCCAGCTCATCGGGTCTAGGGTCTAGCACAGATACGCAGTATTTT.

The chain couples TRBV30 to TRBJ2-1, with TRBD1 as a possible D gene (6 bases). The CDR3 consists of 12 residues. Deletions cut 4 bases from V and 10 bases from J, with 14 bases between. The germline CDR1 and CDR2 sequences are GTSNPN and SVGIG (reference sequence). The CDR3 DNA sequence: TGTGCCTGGAACCTGGATCAGGGGGAGCAGTTCTTC. This gives the protein CAWNLDQGEQFF.

This clone has just one count. The V gene is TRBV28, the J gene TRBJ1-5; D unresolved. The V end was cut by 2 bases, the J end by 0 bases, with 8 bases between. This CDR3 has 15 amino acids. CDR1 and CDR2 (germline): MDHEN, SYDVKM. The CDR3 DNA sequence: TGTGCCAGCAGTTTACCCGGCCCTAGCAATCAGCCCCAGCATTTT. Translated: CASSLPGPSNQPQHF.

This chain connects TRBV28 to TRBJ1-5; possibly TRBD1 for D (6 bases). The CDR3 has 15 residues. Germline V lookup: CDR1 MDHEN, CDR2 SYDVKM. For the CDR3, the DNA is TGTGCTCATAGTAAGGGGGGTTTCAGCAATCAGCCCCAGCATTTT. Translated, it gives CAHSKGGFSNQPQHF.

In its sample, this clone was seen once. V is TRBV10-3 and J is TRBJ2-3; D possibly uses TRBD1 or TRBD2 (5 bases each). The V and J ends lost 6 bases and 4 bases respectively, with 11 bases between them. The CDR3 runs to 13 residues. From germline, CDR1 is ENHRY and CDR2 SYGVKD. This CDR3 is CAISPGTADTQYF. DNA of the CDR3: TGTGCCATCAGCCCCGGGACGGCAGATACGCAGTATTTT.